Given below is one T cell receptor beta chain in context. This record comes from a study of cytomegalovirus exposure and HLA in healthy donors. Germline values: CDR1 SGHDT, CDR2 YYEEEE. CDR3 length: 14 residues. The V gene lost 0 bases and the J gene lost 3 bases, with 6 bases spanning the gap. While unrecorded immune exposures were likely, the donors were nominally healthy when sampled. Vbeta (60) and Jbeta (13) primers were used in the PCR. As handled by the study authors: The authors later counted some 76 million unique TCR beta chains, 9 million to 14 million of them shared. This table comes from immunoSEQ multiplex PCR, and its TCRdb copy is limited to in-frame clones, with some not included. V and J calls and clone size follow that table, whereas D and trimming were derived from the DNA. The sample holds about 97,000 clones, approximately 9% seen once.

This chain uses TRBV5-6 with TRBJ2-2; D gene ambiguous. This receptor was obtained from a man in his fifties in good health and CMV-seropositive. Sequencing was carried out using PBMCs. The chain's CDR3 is CASSLGHYTGELFF. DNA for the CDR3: TGTGCCAGCAGCTTGGGACACTACACCGGGGAGCTGTTTTTT.